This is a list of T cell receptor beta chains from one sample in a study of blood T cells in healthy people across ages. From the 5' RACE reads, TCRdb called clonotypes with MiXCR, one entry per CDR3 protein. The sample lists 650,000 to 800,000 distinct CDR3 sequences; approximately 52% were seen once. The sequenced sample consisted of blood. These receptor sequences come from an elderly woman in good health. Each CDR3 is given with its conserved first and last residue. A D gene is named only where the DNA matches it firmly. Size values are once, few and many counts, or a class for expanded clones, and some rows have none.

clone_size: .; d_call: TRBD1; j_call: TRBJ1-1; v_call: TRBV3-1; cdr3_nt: TGTGCCAGCAGCCAAGTGACAGGGAGGGCCAGCACTGAAGCTTTCTTT; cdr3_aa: CASSQVTGRASTEAFF
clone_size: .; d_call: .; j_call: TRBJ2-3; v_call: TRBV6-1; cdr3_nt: TGTGCCAGCAGACCGGGACTCCTCACAGATACGCAGTATTTT; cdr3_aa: CASRPGLLTDTQYF
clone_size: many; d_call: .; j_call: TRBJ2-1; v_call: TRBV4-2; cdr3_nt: TGTGCCAGCAGCCAAGATCTTCCTGCCGGGATCACCTACAATGAGCAGTTCTTC; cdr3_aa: CASSQDLPAGITYNEQFF
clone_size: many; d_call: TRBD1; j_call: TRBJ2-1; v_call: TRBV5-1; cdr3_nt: TGCGCCAGCATCCCTTCTCGGACAGGGAACTACAATGAGCAGTTCTTC; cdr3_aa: CASIPSRTGNYNEQFF
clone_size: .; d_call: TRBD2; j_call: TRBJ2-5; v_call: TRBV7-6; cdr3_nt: TGTGCCAGCAGCCCCGGACTAGCGGGGACCTCCCTCCAAGAGACCCAGTACTTC; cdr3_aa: CASSPGLAGTSLQETQYF
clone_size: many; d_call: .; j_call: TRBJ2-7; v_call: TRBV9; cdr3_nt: TGTGCCAGCAGCGTAGGTGGGACACCTACCTACGAGCAGTACTTC; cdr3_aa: CASSVGGTPTYEQYF
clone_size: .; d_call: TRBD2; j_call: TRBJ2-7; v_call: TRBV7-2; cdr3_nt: TGTGCCAGCAGCTTTGGCGGGAGGGCTTACGAGCAGTACTTC; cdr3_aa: CASSFGGRAYEQYF
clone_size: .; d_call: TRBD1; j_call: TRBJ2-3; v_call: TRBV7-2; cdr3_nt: TGTGCCAGCAGCTTAGACAGGGGGCCACCAGATACGCAGTATTTT; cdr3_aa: CASSLDRGPPDTQYF
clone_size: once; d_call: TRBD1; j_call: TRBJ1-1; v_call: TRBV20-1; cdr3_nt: TGCAGTGCTAGTAGGCCAGGGGGTCGAGGGAACACTGAAGCTTTCTTT; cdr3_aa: CSASRPGGRGNTEAFF
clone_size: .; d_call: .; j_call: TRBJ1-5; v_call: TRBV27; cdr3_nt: TGTGCCAGCAGGGGTACAGGGACGGGGAATCAGCCCCAGCATTTT; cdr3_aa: CASRGTGTGNQPQHF
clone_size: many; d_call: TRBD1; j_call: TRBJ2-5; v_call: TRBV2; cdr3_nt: TGTGCCAGCGGTATCGACAGGGGTCCGCAAGAGACCCAGTACTTC; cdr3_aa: CASGIDRGPQETQYF
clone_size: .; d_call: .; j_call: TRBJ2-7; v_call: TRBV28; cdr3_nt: TGTGCCAGCAGCAAGCCGTACTACGAGCAGTACTTC; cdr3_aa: CASSKPYYEQYF
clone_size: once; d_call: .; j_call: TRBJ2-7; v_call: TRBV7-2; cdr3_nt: TGTGCCAGCAGCTTAGCCCCCTTGGACGAGCAGTACTTC; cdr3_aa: CASSLAPLDEQYF
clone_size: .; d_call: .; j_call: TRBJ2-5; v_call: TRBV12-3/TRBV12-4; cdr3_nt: TGTGCCAGCAAGTACCGAGCGGAGGGTGACCAAGAGACCCAGTACTTC; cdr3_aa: CASKYRAEGDQETQYF
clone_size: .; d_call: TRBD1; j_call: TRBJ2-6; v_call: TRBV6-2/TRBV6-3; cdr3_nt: TGTGCCAGCAGTACAGGGGGCGCTGGGGCCAACGTCCTGACTTTC; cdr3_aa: CASSTGGAGANVLTF
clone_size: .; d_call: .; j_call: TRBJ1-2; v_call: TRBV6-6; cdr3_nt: TGTGCCAGCAGTAAACGGGACTATGGCTACACCTTC; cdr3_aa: CASSKRDYGYTF
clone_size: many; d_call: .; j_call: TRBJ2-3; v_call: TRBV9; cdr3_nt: TGTGCCAGCAGCGTATTAGACGGCTCCACAGATACGCAGTATTTT; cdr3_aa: CASSVLDGSTDTQYF
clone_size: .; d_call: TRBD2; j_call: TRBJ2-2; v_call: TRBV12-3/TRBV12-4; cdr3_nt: TGTGCCAGCAGTTTCCCCGCGGGAGGGGTAGACACCGGGGAGCTGTTTTTT; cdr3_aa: CASSFPAGGVDTGELFF
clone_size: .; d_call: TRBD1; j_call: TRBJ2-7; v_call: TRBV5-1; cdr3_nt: TGCGCCAGCAGCTTGGGGACAGGATACGACGAGCAGTACTTC; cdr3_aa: CASSLGTGYDEQYF
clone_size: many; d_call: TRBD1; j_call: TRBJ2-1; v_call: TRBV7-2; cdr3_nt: TGTGCCAGCAGCGAACAGGGGAATGAGCAGTTCTTC; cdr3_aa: CASSEQGNEQFF
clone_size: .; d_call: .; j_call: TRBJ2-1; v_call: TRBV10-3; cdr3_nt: TGTGCCATCAGTGAGTCCATTGAACAGCAGTTCTTC; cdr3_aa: CAISESIEQQFF
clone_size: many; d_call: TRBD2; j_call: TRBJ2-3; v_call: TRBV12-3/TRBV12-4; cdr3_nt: TGTGCCAGCAGTCATTTCGACCGACTAGCGGGGACAGATACGCAGTATTTT; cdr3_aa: CASSHFDRLAGTDTQYF
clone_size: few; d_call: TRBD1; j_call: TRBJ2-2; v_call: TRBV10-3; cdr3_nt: TGTGCCATCAGTAAGGGGGCGGACACCGGGGAGCTGTTTTTT; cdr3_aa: CAISKGADTGELFF
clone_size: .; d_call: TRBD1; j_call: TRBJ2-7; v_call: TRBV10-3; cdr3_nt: TGTGCCATCAGTGGACAGGGGGCCGGCCACAATGAGCAGTACTTC; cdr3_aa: CAISGQGAGHNEQYF
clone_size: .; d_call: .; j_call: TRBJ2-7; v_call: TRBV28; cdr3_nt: TGTGCCAGCAGTTTCCAGGCTGGGATAAGTGAGCAGTACTTC; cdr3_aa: CASSFQAGISEQYF
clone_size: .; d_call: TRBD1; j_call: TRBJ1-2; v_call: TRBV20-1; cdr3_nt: TGCAGTGCGTCGGACAGGGCGGGCTATGGCTACACCTTC; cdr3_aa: CSASDRAGYGYTF
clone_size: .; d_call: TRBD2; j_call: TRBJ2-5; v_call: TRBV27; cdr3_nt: TGTGCCAGCAGACCGGGACTAGCGGGAGGGACCAAAGAGACCCAGTACTTC; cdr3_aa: CASRPGLAGGTKETQYF
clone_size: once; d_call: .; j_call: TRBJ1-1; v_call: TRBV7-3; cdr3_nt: TGTGCCAGCAGCTTAAGCGGGCGAGTGAACACTGATGCTTTCTTT; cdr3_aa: CASSLSGRVNTDAFF
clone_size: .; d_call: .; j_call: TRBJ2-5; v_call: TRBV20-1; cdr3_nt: TGCAGTGCTAGTGGGGACTTTCAAGAGACCCAGTACTTC; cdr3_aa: CSASGDFQETQYF
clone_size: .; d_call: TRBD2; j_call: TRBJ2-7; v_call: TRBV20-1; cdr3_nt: TGCAGTGCTGCGACTAGCGGGAGAGGTCGCCCCTACGAGCAGTACTTC; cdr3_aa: CSAATSGRGRPYEQYF
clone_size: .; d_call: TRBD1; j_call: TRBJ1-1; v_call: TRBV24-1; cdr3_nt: TGTGCCACCAGTGATTCCTCAGGGGGCAGCACTGAAGCTTTCTTT; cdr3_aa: CATSDSSGGSTEAFF
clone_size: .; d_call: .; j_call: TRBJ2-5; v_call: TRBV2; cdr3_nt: TGTGCCAGCAGTGATCAGGGTTTAACCTACGAGCTGTACTTC; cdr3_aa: CASSDQGLTYELYF
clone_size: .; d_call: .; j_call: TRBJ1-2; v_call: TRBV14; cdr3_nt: TGTGCCAGCAGCCAGGGACTGAACTCTGGCTACACCTTC; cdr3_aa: CASSQGLNSGYTF
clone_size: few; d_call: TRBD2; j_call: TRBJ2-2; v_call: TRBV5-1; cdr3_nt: TGCGCCAGCAGCGTCCCACTAGCGGAGCGCACCGGGGAGCTGTTTTTT; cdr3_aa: CASSVPLAERTGELFF
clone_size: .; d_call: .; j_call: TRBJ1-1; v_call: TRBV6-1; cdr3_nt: TGTGCCACCTTTAACGGGGGGATCACTGAAGCTTTCTTT; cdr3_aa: CATFNGGITEAFF
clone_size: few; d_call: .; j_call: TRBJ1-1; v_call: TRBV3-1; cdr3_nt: TGTGCCAGCAGCCAATGGAGGGAAGCTTTCTTT; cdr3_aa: CASSQWREAFF
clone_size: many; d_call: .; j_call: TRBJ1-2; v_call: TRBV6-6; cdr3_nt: TGTGCCAGCAGTTCCAACACAGACAGGCTGGACTATGGCTACACCTTC; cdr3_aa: CASSSNTDRLDYGYTF